A selection of T cell receptor beta chains follows, all from one sample in a study of T cell repertoires in cytomegalovirus infection. In TCRdb, the reads were re-called with MiXCR into one record per CDR3 protein. This table holds around 500,000 distinct CDR3 sequences, under 55% found once. Their specific antigens are unknown. Sequenced here: cultured PBMCs, sampled from culture after CMV antigen stimulation. The receptor source for this set is a human donor in good health (CMV status not recorded). Some clones in this sample may be carry-over from other donors' samples. The CDR3 runs from the conserved cysteine through the conserved F or W. The listing skips clone size in some rows; elsewhere it reads once, few, many or a size class.

NA | TRBV20-1 | CSARSPRREAEQFF
NA | TRBV20-1 | CSARGEERGGTDTQYF
NA | TRBV20-1 | CSATSRGVSNQPQHF
NA | TRBV6-5 | CASRNPGNRGSYEQYF
few | TRBV6-6 | CASSYRMSGTHEQFF
NA | TRBV20-1 | CSPRVHTNTEAFF
NA | TRBV10-2 | CASSEGLAGRQETQYF
NA | TRBV7-6 | CASSLTMTGIAFF
few | TRBV7-9 | CASSLGRQGNTIYF
NA | TRBV6-1 | CASRLAGGGEQFF
NA | TRBV7-8 | CASSPNTGGDYGYTF
NA | TRBV7-2 | CASSLDGRVTGELFF
NA | TRBV12-5 | CASGLVPSPGELFF
few | TRBV7-2 | CASSLRIGTEAFF
few | TRBV6-1 | CASSEPGQGPYEQYF
NA | TRBV7-2 | CASSLDGGEETQYF
NA | TRBV7-2 | CASSGHSRGDTGELFF
NA | TRBV7-2 | CASSLLGGSSSPLHF
few | TRBV27 | CASSSGTSLREQYF
NA | TRBV7-2 | CASSLLGALGYTF